The 14 T cell receptor beta chains listed next were all sequenced from one sample in a study of human T cells and chemical hapten exposure. The time point: pre-sensitization, week 0. Treatment denoted: therapeutic diphenylcyclopropenone sensitization with weekly scalp DPC. TCRdb re-called the RACE reads through MiXCR, storing one row per CDR3 protein. The sample includes 380,000 or so distinct CDR3 sequences, 4.5% to 5.5% seen only once; the top ten take under 9.5%. The starting material was whole blood, obtained in connection with sensitization to the hapten diphenylcyclopropenone (DPC). The receptors stem from a woman between 18 and 29 years old with alopecia areata. Some clones in this sample may be carry-over from other donors' samples.

This clonotype was recorded a few times. V gene TRBV11-2 combines with J gene TRBJ2-1; D gene uncertain. The CDR3 is 15 residues long. Trimming took off 0 bases at V and 2 bases at J, with 8 bases between the two ends. Germline CDR1 reads SGHAT; CDR2 reads FQNNGV. Here the CDR3 reads CASSLEGSAYNEQFF. In nucleotides, the CDR3 is TGTGCCAGCAGCTTAGAGGGATCTGCCTACAATGAGCAGTTCTTC.

In its sample, this clonotype was seen a few times. The V gene is TRBV29-1, the J gene TRBJ2-2, with 9 bases aligning to TRBD1. This CDR3 is 14 amino acids long. The J segment lost 5 bases and the V segment lost 6 bases, leaving 7 bases of the junction unmatched. Germline V gene data show CDR1 as SQVTM and CDR2 as ANQGSEA. The CDR3 DNA is TGCAGCGTGGAACAGGGGGCGAGGACCGGGGAGCTGTTTTTT. Protein sequence: CSVEQGARTGELFF.

This clonotype occurred a few times. The J gene is TRBJ1-4, the V gene TRBV5-1; the D is unclear. The CDR3 contains 14 residues. V lost 0 bases and J 5 bases, leaving 8 bases between the germline ends. Germline CDR1 SGHRS, CDR2 YFSETQ. The CDR3 region is CASSLGRQNEKLFF. Written as DNA, the CDR3 is TGCGCCAGCAGCTTGGGACGGCAAAATGAAAAACTGTTTTTT. Filled out from reference TRBV5-1 and TRBJ1-4, the complete variable domain reads KAGVTQTPRYLIKTRGQQVTLSCSPISGHRSVSWYQQTPGQGLQFLFEYFSETQRNKGNFPGRFSGRQFSNSRSEMNVSTLELGDSALYLCASSLGRQNEKLFFGSGTQLSVL.

As for this clonotype: A much larger clone sits a single nucleotide away, making a read error possible. The rearrangement joins TRBV6-5 to TRBJ1-2, with D tentatively TRBD1 (5 bases). Trimming left V 6 bases short and J 8 bases short, with 22 bases between. There are 15 residues in the CDR3. Germline V gene lookup returns CDR1 MNHEY and CDR2 SVGAGI. The CDR3 is CASSRRNFQGGGYTF. The CDR3, as DNA: TGTGCCAGCAGCAGAAGAAATTTCCAGGGCGGAGGCTACACCTTC.

The chain carries TRBV28 and TRBJ2-3; no definite D call. Trimming took 2 bases from V and 5 from J, leaving 14 bases between them. The CDR3 covers 15 residues. Germline V gives CDR1 MDHEN, CDR2 SYDVKM. CDR3 amino acids: CASSLPGLPGDTQYF. CDR3 in DNA: TGTGCCAGCAGTTTACCGGGCCTCCCGGGAGATACGCAGTATTTT.

The V call is TRBV4-3, the J call TRBJ1-4; no reliable D call. V lost 3 bases and J 7 bases, leaving 9 bases between the germline ends. This CDR3 region has 13 residues. Per the germline V gene, CDR1 is LGHNA and CDR2 is YSLEER. In nucleotides, the CDR3 is TGCGCCAGCAGCCATCCCGGCAGTGAAAAACTGTTTTTT. Translation: CASSHPGSEKLFF.

This clonotype came up many times. V and J are TRBV6-1 and TRBJ2-3, with a weak D call TRBD1 (6 bases). Deletions cut 6 bases from V and 1 base from J, with 11 bases between. The CDR3 loop spans 14 amino acids. Germline CDR1 is MNHNS and CDR2 is SASEGT. The CDR3 sequence: CASRRDIGTDTQYF. The CDR3 nucleotides are TGTGCCAGCAGACGGGACATCGGCACAGATACGCAGTATTTT.

This clonotype turned up a few times. V usage is TRBV7-9 and J usage is TRBJ2-7, with 9 positions matching TRBD1. V trimming: 5 bases; J trimming: 2 bases; junction bases outside the gene matches: 4. This CDR3 has 14 residues. Germline assignment: CDR1 SEHNR and CDR2 FQNEAQ (reference sequence). The CDR3 coding sequence is TGTGCCAGCAGCCGTCGACAGGGGGCCTACGAGCAGTACTTC. Its translation: CASSRRQGAYEQYF.

Remarks on this clonotype: An end of the junction differs from the germline gene, which may be a read error. The chain combines TRBV6-2 or TRBV6-3 with TRBJ2-3; either TRBD1 or TRBD2 may fit D (5 bases each). CDR1 is MNHEY, CDR2 SVGEGT, per germline. This CDR3 spans 19 amino acids. The CDR3 spells CASGYENGAPRVSPDTQYF. DNA for the CDR3: TGTGCCAGCGGTTACGAAAACGGGGCCCCCAGGGTTTCGCCAGATACGCAGTATTTT.

This sequence joins TRBV5-1 and TRBJ1-6; weak D call: TRBD1 (5 bases). The CDR3 runs to 14 residues. With 5 bases removed from V and 9 bases from J, the gap between germline ends came to 15 bases. Germline loops: CDR1 SGHRS, CDR2 YFSETQ. The CDR3 here is CASRREGVASPLHF. CDR3 coding DNA: TGCGCCAGCAGGCGGGAAGGGGTGGCTTCACCCCTCCACTTT. Together with reference TRBV5-1 and TRBJ1-6, the CDR3 gives the full variable domain: KAGVTQTPRYLIKTRGQQVTLSCSPISGHRSVSWYQQTPGQGLQFLFEYFSETQRNKGNFPGRFSGRQFSNSRSEMNVSTLELGDSALYLCASRREGVASPLHFGNGTRLTVT.

The table lists this clonotype with many counts. The V and J genes are TRBV6-2 or TRBV6-3 and TRBJ1-2; 11 bases align to TRBD1. The germline gives CDR1 MNHEY, CDR2 SVGEGT. The length of the CDR3 is 14 residues. V lost 5 bases to trimming and J lost 8 bases; unmatched junction nucleotides: 7. The CDR3 loop is CASSRTGGSGGYTF. DNA for the CDR3: TGTGCCAGCAGTCGGACAGGGGGCTCAGGAGGCTACACCTTC.

This clonotype has just a few counts. The chain couples TRBV2 to TRBJ1-5; 7 bases are shared with TRBD1. Germline V gives CDR1 SNHLY, CDR2 FYNNEI. J was trimmed by 3 bases and V by 6 bases; bases with no gene match: 5. CDR3 length equals 14 residues. CDR3 nucleotides: TGTGCCAGCAGCGTTGGGACAGTCAATCAGCCCCAGCATTTT. Its translation: CASSVGTVNQPQHF.

The CDR3 nucleotides are TGTGCCAGTAGTCCCCGACAGGGGGCGCGCAATCAGCCCCAGCATTTT. Protein product: CASSPRQGARNQPQHF. The rearrangement links TRBV19 to TRBJ1-5; TRBD1 aligns across 10 bases. Germline-derived CDR1 and CDR2 are LNHDA and SQIVND (reference sequence). With V trimmed by 5 bases and J by 2 bases, 6 bases remained unmatched. This CDR3 is built from 16 residues.

In this sample, this clonotype turned up many times. CDR3 sequence: CASGPGPAGTYEQYF. The DNA of the CDR3 is TGTGCCAGCGGGCCCGGTCCTGCGGGGACCTACGAGCAGTACTTC. This rearrangement joins TRBV5-5 to TRBJ2-7; weak D call: TRBD2 (6 bases). Deletions cut 7 bases from V and 2 bases from J, with 19 bases between. Germline V gives CDR1 SGHKS, CDR2 YYEKEE (reference sequence). The length of the CDR3 is 15 residues.